Following are 17 T cell receptor beta chains from one sample sequenced in a study of monozygotic twins with cystic fibrosis. Libraries were prepared by immunoSEQ multiplex PCR; TCRdb keeps only in-frame clonotypes and omits some of them. The data hold about 20,000 clones, with 96% observed a single time. Material for sequencing was blood. The receptors stem from a girl aged 2-10 years with cystic fibrosis.

The rearrangement links TRBV11-2 to TRBJ1-2; no clear D gene. The CDR3 has 14 residues. V lost 4 bases and J 5 bases, leaving 14 bases between the germline ends. Germline lookup yields CDR1 SGHAT and CDR2 FQNNGV. The CDR3 DNA is TGTGCCAGCAGCTCCCGCGCCCCTTTATATGGCTACACCTTC. It encodes CASSSRAPLYGYTF.

This chain links TRBV2 with TRBJ2-2, with TRBD1 matching 8 bases. The V segment lost 10 bases and the J segment 0 bases; nucleotides outside the gene matches: 4. There are 14 residues in the CDR3. CDR1 is SNHLY, CDR2 FYNNEI, per germline. CDR3 nucleotide sequence: TGTGCCATCTCAGGGGGCTCGAACACCGGGGAGCTGTTTTTT. Residues: CAISGGSNTGELFF.

The chain has TRBV5-1 and TRBJ2-5; D is undetermined. Trimming stripped 5 bases from V and 1 base from J, with 3 bases between. Germline values: CDR1 SGHRS, CDR2 YFSETQ. CDR3 length: 11 amino acids. In DNA form, the CDR3 reads TGCGCCAGCAGGCTCCAAGAGACCCAGTACTTC. This codes for CASRLQETQYF.

This chain uses TRBV6-1 with TRBJ2-2; 10 positions agree with TRBD2. The V segment lost 4 bases and the J segment 4 bases; nucleotides outside the gene matches: 3. Germline CDR1 MNHNS, CDR2 SASEGT. The CDR3 is 15 amino acids. The CDR3 DNA is TGTGCCAGCAGTGTCCTAGCGGGGGTCACCGGGGAGCTGTTTTTT. Amino acid sequence: CASSVLAGVTGELFF.

The chain links TRBV7-2 to TRBJ2-3; no reliable D call. The CDR3 has 13 residues. V lost 5 bases and J 7 bases, leaving 13 bases between the germline ends. The V gene's germline CDR1 is SGHTA and CDR2 FQGNSA. DNA of the CDR3: TGTGCCAGCAGCCTCGCCGGGCGCAATACGCAGTATTTT. Its translation: CASSLAGRNTQYF.

The table lists this clone with a count of one. V and J are TRBV6-6 and TRBJ2-7; D is perhaps TRBD1 or TRBD2 (5 bases each). The CDR3 is made up of 14 amino acids. Trimming pared 2 bases from V and 0 bases from J, leaving 8 bases between. CDR1 MNHNY and CDR2 SVGAGI come from the germline V gene (reference sequence). CDR3 sequence (DNA): TGTGCCAGCAGTTACGGGACCCTCTCCTACGAGCAGTACTTC. Translating gives CASSYGTLSYEQYF.

The CDR3 sequence: CASSGRGENSPLHF. CDR3 DNA: TGTGCCAGCAGTGGCCGGGGGGAGAATTCACCCCTCCACTTT. The gene calls are TRBV6-1 and TRBJ1-6; the D gene is possibly TRBD1 (5 bases). Trimming removed 4 bases at V and 7 bases at J, with 11 bases between. The CDR3 totals 14 residues. Germline CDR1 and CDR2: MNHNS and SASEGT.

This clone was detected only once. The chain is built from TRBV4-1 and TRBJ2-1; 12 bases are shared with TRBD2. There are 16 residues in the CDR3. After removal of 1 base from V and 2 bases from J, the junction contained 0 bases not matched to a gene. CDR1 and CDR2 (germline): MGHRA, YSYEKL. The chain's CDR3 is CASSQGTSGTYNEQFF. The CDR3, as DNA: TGCGCCAGCAGCCAAGGGACTAGCGGGACCTACAATGAGCAGTTCTTC.

V and J are TRBV6-5 and TRBJ2-7; TRBD1 agrees at 7 bases. V lost 0 bases, J lost 4 bases, and 6 bases stayed unmatched. The CDR3 covers 15 residues. Germline CDR1 is MNHEY and CDR2 is SVGAGI. The DNA of the CDR3 is TGTGCCAGCAGTTACTCAAACAGGGGAGAATACGAGCAGTACTTC. It translates to CASSYSNRGEYEQYF.

The rearrangement uses TRBV5-1 and TRBJ1-1, with D perhaps matching TRBD1 (6 bases). The CDR3 has 15 amino acids. The V gene's germline CDR1 is SGHRS and CDR2 YFSETQ. V dropped 0 bases and J dropped 1 base, with 10 bases sitting between them. The DNA for the CDR3 is TGCGCCAGCAGCTTGGCGGGGGGCGCGAACACTGAAGCTTTCTTT. Translated: CASSLAGGANTEAFF.

This clone was picked up one time. The gene calls are TRBV18 and TRBJ2-5; 7 bases align to TRBD1. There are 12 residues in the CDR3. V lost 4 bases, J lost 5 bases, and 1 base stayed unmatched. Germline loops: CDR1 KGHSH, CDR2 LQKENI. This CDR3 reads CASSQGAETQYF. The CDR3 region has the DNA TGTGCCAGCTCACAGGGGGCGGAGACCCAGTACTTC.

V and J are TRBV28 and TRBJ2-7, with D possibly being TRBD1 (5 bases). Per germline, CDR1 MDHEN and CDR2 SYDVKM. The CDR3 totals 16 residues. V dropped 4 bases and J dropped 3 bases, with 19 bases sitting between them. CDR3 loop: CASSSQQATLDYEQYF. The CDR3 nucleotides are TGTGCCAGCAGTTCCCAACAGGCTACACTTGACTACGAGCAGTACTTC. The variable domain in full, completed from reference TRBV28 and TRBJ2-7, reads DVKVTQSSRYLVKRTGEKVFLECVQDMDHENMFWYRQDPGLGLRLIYFSYDVKMKEKGDIPEGYSVSREKKERFSLILESASTNQTSMYLCASSSQQATLDYEQYFGPGTRLTVT.

CDR3: CASSTQRGQIYNEQFF. The CDR3 DNA reads as TGCGCCAGCAGCACCCAACGGGGACAGATCTACAATGAGCAGTTCTTC. The gene calls are TRBV5-1 and TRBJ2-1; 7 nucleotides agree with TRBD1. Germline V gene lookup returns CDR1 SGHRS and CDR2 YFSETQ. V lost 4 bases, J lost 3 bases, and 10 bases stayed unmatched. This CDR3 is built from 16 residues.

The chain combines TRBV28 with TRBJ1-1, with D perhaps matching TRBD1 (6 bases). The CDR3 contains 14 residues. Between the trimmed V and J ends, which lost 4 bases and 0 bases, there was a span of 9 bases. Germline loops: CDR1 MDHEN, CDR2 SYDVKM. The DNA of the CDR3 is TGTGCCAGCAGTTCGGGACACCTGAACACTGAAGCTTTCTTT. This gives the protein CASSSGHLNTEAFF.

The chain carries TRBV10-1 and TRBJ2-6, with D maybe TRBD2 (5 bases). Between the trimmed V and J ends, which lost 10 bases and 1 base, there was a span of 11 bases. The CDR3 totals 14 residues. Per germline, CDR1 WNHNN and CDR2 SYGVQD (reference sequence). CDR3 in amino acids: CAIRSGSGANVLTF. CDR3 nucleotide sequence: TGCGCCATACGGTCGGGGTCTGGGGCCAACGTCCTGACTTTC.

The gene calls are TRBV15 and TRBJ1-4; the match to TRBD1 covers 10 bases. Losses at the gene ends were 5 bases for V and 0 bases for J; bases not matched to a gene: 15. The CDR3 extends over 20 amino acids. CDR1 is LNHNV, CDR2 YYDKDF, per germline (reference sequence). The DNA of the CDR3 is TGTGCCACCAGCGCCGACCGGGACAGGGGCTCCACTCCAACTAATGAAAAACTGTTTTTT. Protein: CATSADRDRGSTPTNEKLFF.

The chain has TRBV4-3 and TRBJ2-2; D is undetermined. V shed 4 bases and J shed 4 bases, with 13 bases lying between them. This CDR3 region has 15 residues. Germline CDR1 reads LGHNA; CDR2 reads YSLEER. This CDR3 reads CASSPSTEGTGELFF. The DNA of the CDR3 is TGCGCCAGCAGCCCGAGCACCGAAGGCACCGGGGAGCTGTTTTTT.